This T cell receptor beta chain was profiled in a study of human T cells and chemical hapten exposure. Overall study context: Sensitization employed 2% DPC on roughly 2 cm by roughly 2 cm of upper inner arm skin.

Whole-study findings and limits: Significantly more large CDR3 similarity clusters were formed by expanded TCRs than by controls. Following DPC sensitization, TCRs present above 1 in 1000 frequency showed no change.

Documented time point: patch test 1, 2 weeks after DPC sensitization. Treatment noted: therapeutic diphenylcyclopropenone sensitization with weekly scalp DPC. Extraction yielded total RNA from whole blood (unfractionated). Trimming left V 8 bases short and J 2 bases short, with 14 bases between. This CDR3 spans 13 amino acids. Germline V lookup: CDR1 SQVTM, CDR2 ANQGSEA. Via MiXCR, TCRdb re-called the RACE reads, giving one row per CDR3 protein. The sample shows around 380,000 distinct CDR3 sequences, approximately 5% of them seen only once. Remarks on this clonotype: The antigen remains undetermined.

This clonotype was obtained from a woman in her forties or fifties with alopecia areata. Some clones in this sample may be carry-over from other donors' samples. This specimen was whole blood, taken in connection with sensitization to the hapten diphenylcyclopropenone (DPC). The rearrangement joins TRBV29-1 to TRBJ2-3; possibly TRBD1 or TRBD2 for D (5 bases each). CDR3 DNA: TGCAGCCCTTGGGACGGGGCCACAGATACGCAGTATTTT. Its protein product is CSPWDGATDTQYF.